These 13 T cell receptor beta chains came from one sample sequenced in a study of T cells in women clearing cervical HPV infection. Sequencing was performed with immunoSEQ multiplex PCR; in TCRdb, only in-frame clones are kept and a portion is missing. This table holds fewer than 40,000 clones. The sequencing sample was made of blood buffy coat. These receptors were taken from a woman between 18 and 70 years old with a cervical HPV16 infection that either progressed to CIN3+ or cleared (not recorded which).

CDR3 amino acids: CASSLRGARDTYTF. The CDR3 DNA, read in part, is TGTGCCAGCAGTCTTCGTGGGGCACGGGATACC. This rearrangement joins TRBV7-2 to TRBJ1-2; weak D call: TRBD1 (5 bases). The read falls 3 residues short of the CDR3 end, and the missing part is taken from the germline J gene. The CDR3 is 14 amino acids. Germline V CDR1 and CDR2: SGHTA, FQGNSA.

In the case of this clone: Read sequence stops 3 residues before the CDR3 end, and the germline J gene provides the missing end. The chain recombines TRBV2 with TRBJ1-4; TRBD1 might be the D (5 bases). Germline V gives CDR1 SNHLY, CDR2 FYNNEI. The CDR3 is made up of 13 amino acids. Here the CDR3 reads CASSDRENSPLFF. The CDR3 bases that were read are TGTGCCAGCAGTGACAGGGAGAATTCACCA.

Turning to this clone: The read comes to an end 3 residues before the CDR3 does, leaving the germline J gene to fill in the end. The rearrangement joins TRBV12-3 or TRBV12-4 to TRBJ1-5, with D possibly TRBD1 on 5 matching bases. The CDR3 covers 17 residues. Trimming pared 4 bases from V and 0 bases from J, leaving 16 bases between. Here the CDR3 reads CASSSGSAGPSNQPQHF. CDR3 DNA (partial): TGTGCCAGCAGTTCGGGGTCCGCGGGGCCTAGCAATCAGCCC.

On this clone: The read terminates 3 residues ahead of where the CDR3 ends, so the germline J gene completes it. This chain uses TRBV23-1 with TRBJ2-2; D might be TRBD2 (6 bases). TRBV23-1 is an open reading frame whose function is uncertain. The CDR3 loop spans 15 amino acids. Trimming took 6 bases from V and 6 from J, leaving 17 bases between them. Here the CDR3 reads CASRDMEGIAGELFF. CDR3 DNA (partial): TGCGCCAGCAGGGACATGGAGGGGATTGCCGGGGAG.

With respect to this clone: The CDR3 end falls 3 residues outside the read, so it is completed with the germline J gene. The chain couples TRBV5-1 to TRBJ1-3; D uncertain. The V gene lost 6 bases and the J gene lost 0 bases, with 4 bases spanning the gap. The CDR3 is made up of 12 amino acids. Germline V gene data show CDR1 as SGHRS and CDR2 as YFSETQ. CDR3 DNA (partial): TGCGCCAGCACCTCCTCTGGAAACACC. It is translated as CASTSSGNT. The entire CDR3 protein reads CASTSSGNTIYF.

The chain's CDR3 is CASSSGTVPNYGYTF. CDR3 DNA, as far as it was read: TGTGCCAGCAGCTCCGGGACAGTCCCTAACTATGGC. This chain connects TRBV9 to TRBJ1-2; TRBD1 agrees at 7 bases. The read is 3 residues too short to cover the CDR3 end, so that end is filled in from the germline J gene. In germline, CDR1 is SGDLS, CDR2 YYNGEE. V lost 4 bases and J lost 0; bases outside the gene matches: 6. The CDR3 totals 15 residues.

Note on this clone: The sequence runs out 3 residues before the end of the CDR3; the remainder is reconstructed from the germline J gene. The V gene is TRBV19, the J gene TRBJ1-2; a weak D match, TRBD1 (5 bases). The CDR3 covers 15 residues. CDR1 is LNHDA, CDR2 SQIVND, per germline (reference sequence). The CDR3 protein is CASSTSGGSLRDYTF. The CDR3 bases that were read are TGTGCCAGTAGTACTTCCGGGGGGTCCCTCCGGGAC.

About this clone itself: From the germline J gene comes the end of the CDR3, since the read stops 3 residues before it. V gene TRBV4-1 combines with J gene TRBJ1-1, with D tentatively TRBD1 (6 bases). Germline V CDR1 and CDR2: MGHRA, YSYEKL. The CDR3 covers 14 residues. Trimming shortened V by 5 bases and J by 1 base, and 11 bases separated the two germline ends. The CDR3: CASSIKQGNTEAFF. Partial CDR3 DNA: TGCGCCAGCAGCATAAAACAGGGGAACACTGAA.

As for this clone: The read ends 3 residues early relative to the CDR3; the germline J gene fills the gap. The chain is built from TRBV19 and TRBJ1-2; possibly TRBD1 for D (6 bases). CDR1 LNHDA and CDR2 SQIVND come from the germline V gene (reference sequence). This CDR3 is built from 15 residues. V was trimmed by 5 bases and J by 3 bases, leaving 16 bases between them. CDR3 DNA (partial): TGTGCCAGTAGTTTGGGGACATTGGAGGACTATGGC. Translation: CASSLGTLEDYG. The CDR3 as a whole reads CASSLGTLEDYGYTF.

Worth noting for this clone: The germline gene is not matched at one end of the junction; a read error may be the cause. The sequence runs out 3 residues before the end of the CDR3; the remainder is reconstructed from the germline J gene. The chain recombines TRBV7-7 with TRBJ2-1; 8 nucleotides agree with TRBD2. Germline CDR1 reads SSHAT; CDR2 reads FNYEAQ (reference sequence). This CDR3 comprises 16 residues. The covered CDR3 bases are TGTGCTAGCAGCTTCCAGGCAGCGGGAGATAACAATGAG. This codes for CASSFQAAGDNNE. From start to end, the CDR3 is CASSFQAAGDNNEQFF.

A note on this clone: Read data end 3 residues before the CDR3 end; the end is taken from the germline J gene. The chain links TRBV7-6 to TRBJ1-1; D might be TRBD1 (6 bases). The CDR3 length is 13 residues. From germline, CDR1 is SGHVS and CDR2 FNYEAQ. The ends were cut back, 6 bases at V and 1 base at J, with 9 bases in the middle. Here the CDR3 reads CASRTGRNTEAFF. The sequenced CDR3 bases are TGTGCCAGCAGAACAGGGAGGAACACTGAA.

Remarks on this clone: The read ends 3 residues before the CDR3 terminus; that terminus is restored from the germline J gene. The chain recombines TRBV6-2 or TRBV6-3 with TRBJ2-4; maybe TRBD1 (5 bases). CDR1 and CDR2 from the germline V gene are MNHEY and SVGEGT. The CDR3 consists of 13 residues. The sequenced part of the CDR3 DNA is TGTGCCAGCAGTTACAGGGGCCCTTATGGT. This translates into CASSYRGPYG. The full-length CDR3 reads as CASSYRGPYGQYF.

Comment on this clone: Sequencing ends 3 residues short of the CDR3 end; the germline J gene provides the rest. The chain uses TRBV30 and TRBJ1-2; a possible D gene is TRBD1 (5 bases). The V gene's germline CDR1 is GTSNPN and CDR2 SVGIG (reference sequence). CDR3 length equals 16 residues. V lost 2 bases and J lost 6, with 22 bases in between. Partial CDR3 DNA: TGTGCCTGGAGTACGACCGGGACTACCTTTCGCGATGGC. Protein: CAWSTTGTTFRDG. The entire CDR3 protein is CAWSTTGTTFRDGYTF.